The entry below describes one TCR beta chain. No antigen is known for it. Regarding treatment: oral pan-JAK inhibitor, 5-10 mg twice daily. The sample comes from a study of CD8+ T cells in alopecia areata. Broader study findings: A single nonresponder leaves the baseline CD8+ expansion link to response uncertain. Clonality in lesional scalp, especially alopecia totalis/universalis, exceeded that of normal scalp.

The sequencing template was cDNA reverse transcribed from extracted RNA. Only in-frame clones appear in the TCRdb table, and some are missing; sequencing was by immunoSEQ multiplex PCR. This table has more than 90,000 clones, 50% to 60% appearing once. The CDR3 runs to 16 residues. Germline CDR1 SGHTA, CDR2 FQGNSA. V was trimmed by 5 bases and J by 1 base, leaving 17 bases between them. The sample in question was CD8+ T cells sorted from blood, obtained at approximately week 55, from a patient treated with tofacitinib. This rearrangement joins TRBV7-2 to TRBJ1-1; unclear D gene. The receptor comes from a human donor with alopecia areata. As DNA, the CDR3 is TGTGCCAGCAGCCAATGGACGACGGGATGGAACACTGAAGCTTTCTTT. Translation gives CASSQWTTGWNTEAFF.